This T cell receptor beta chain is drawn from a study of T cell changes during pregnancy in multiple sclerosis. The CDR3 is made up of 13 amino acids. Germline V gene lookup returns CDR1 SGHRS and CDR2 YFSETQ. Trimming at V came to 7 bases and at J to 0 bases, leaving 4 bases not matched to a gene. Clones were sequenced by immunoSEQ multiplex PCR, and TCRdb holds only the in-frame ones, with some missing. The table shows tens of thousands of clones, with around 95% occurring only once. Material: peripheral blood, obtained in the third trimester of pregnancy. V usage is TRBV5-1 and J usage is TRBJ2-7, with 7 bases lining up with TRBD1. This receptor was identified in a female donor in good health, enrolled as a control in a pregnancy study. CDR3 region: CASARDSSYEQYF. DNA of the CDR3: TGCGCCAGCGCCAGGGACAGCTCCTACGAGCAGTACTTC.